The 15 T cell receptor beta chains below were found in one sample sequenced in a study of T cells in localized non-small cell lung cancer. Assay: immunoSEQ multiplex PCR; the TCRdb copy retains only in-frame clones and omits some. The repertoire holds 13,000 or so clones, with approximately 89% as singletons. Sample: peripheral blood mononuclear cells, taken before any cancer treatment. Receptors were obtained from a man aged 40-75 years with stage III lung adenocarcinoma.

The chain employs TRBV5-4 and TRBJ2-1; the D gene is possibly TRBD1 (6 bases). The CDR3 extends over 15 amino acids. Germline CDR1 and CDR2: SGHNT and YYREEE (reference sequence). Trimming removed 7 bases from V and 3 bases from J, with 17 bases in between. CDR3 sequence reads: CASGNIQGGYNEQFF. Written as DNA, the CDR3 is TGTGCCAGCGGGAATATACAGGGTGGCTACAATGAGCAGTTCTTC.

The V call is TRBV6-5, the J call TRBJ1-2; 7 bases align to TRBD1. V lost 6 bases and J lost 6; bases outside the gene matches: 13. Germline V gene data show CDR1 as MNHEY and CDR2 as SVGAGI. This CDR3 contains 15 residues. The CDR3 coding sequence is TGTGCCAGCAGCCCTACCCGACAGGGATGGGATGGCTACACCTTC. It specifies CASSPTRQGWDGYTF.

This sequence joins TRBV27 and TRBJ2-7; possibly TRBD1 or TRBD2 for D (5 bases each). V was trimmed by 2 bases and J by 2 bases, leaving 19 bases between them. Germline V gene sequence: CDR1 MNHEY, CDR2 SMNVEV (reference sequence). The CDR3 is 17 residues long. CDR3 region: CASSLGSGGRVAYEQYF. The CDR3 DNA sequence: TGTGCCAGCAGTTTAGGGAGCGGCGGCAGGGTGGCCTACGAGCAGTACTTC.

This clone has a single count. The V gene is TRBV5-1, the J gene TRBJ2-6; D ambiguous. Germline V gene lookup returns CDR1 SGHRS and CDR2 YFSETQ. The CDR3 sequence is 15 residues long. The V end was cut by 2 bases, the J end by 0 bases, with 6 bases between. The CDR3 protein is CASSFDGSGANVLTF. CDR3 coding DNA: TGCGCCAGCAGCTTCGACGGCTCTGGGGCCAACGTCCTGACTTTC. Variable domain in full (rest from reference TRBV5-1 and TRBJ2-6): KAGVTQTPRYLIKTRGQQVTLSCSPISGHRSVSWYQQTPGQGLQFLFEYFSETQRNKGNFPGRFSGRQFSNSRSEMNVSTLELGDSALYLCASSFDGSGANVLTFGAGSRLTVL.

This clone has only one observation. The rearrangement uses TRBV6-1 and TRBJ1-6; D remains unclear. The CDR3 runs to 13 residues. Germline V CDR1 and CDR2: MNHNS, SASEGT. The ends were cut back, 0 bases at V and 7 bases at J, with 4 bases in the middle. In DNA, the CDR3 is TGTGCCAGCAGTGAAGCGCAAAATTCACCCCTCCACTTT. Residues: CASSEAQNSPLHF.

The CDR3 is CASSFGFSGANVLTF. The DNA of the CDR3 is TGTGCCAGTAGTTTCGGTTTCTCTGGGGCCAACGTCCTGACTTTC. V is TRBV19 and J is TRBJ2-6; D call uncertain. Germline V gene data show CDR1 as LNHDA and CDR2 as SQIVND (reference sequence). There are 15 residues in the CDR3. The germline V and J ends were trimmed by 5 bases and 0 bases, with 8 bases remaining between them.

The chain uses TRBV28 and TRBJ2-2; 7 bases fit TRBD2. Germline CDR1 and CDR2: MDHEN and SYDVKM. The CDR3 runs to 15 residues. Germline trimming cut 3 bases from V and 4 bases from J; bases unmatched to any gene: 5. CDR3 in amino acids: CASSFRLASTGELFF. CDR3 coding DNA: TGTGCCAGCAGTTTTCGACTAGCCTCCACCGGGGAGCTGTTTTTT.

This clone was seen only once. The chain uses TRBV18 and TRBJ2-3; 8 bases are a match to TRBD2. V trimming: 3 bases; J trimming: 3 bases; junction bases outside the gene matches: 5. Germline V CDR1 and CDR2: KGHSH, LQKENI. The CDR3 runs to 15 residues. The CDR3 protein is CASSPRGAGTDTQYF. In DNA, the CDR3 is TGTGCCAGCTCACCGCGGGGGGCAGGGACAGATACGCAGTATTTT.

The J gene is TRBJ1-4, the V gene TRBV7-8, with D possibly matching TRBD1 (5 bases). Trimming pared 3 bases from V and 6 bases from J, leaving 14 bases between. The CDR3 has 15 amino acids. From germline, CDR1 is SGHVS and CDR2 FQNEAQ. CDR3 in amino acids: CASSLYTGGDEKLFF. CDR3 bases: TGTGCCAGCAGCTTGTACACCGGGGGTGATGAAAAACTGTTTTTT.

The rearrangement joins TRBV29-1 to TRBJ2-3; D unresolved. Looked up from germline, CDR1 is SQVTM and CDR2 is ANQGSEA. The CDR3 runs to 12 residues. Trimming shortened V by 1 base and J by 4 bases, and 6 bases separated the two germline ends. The chain's CDR3 is CSVEVRPDTQYF. CDR3 DNA: TGCAGCGTTGAAGTTCGGCCAGATACGCAGTATTTT.

The CDR3, as DNA: TGTGCCAGCAGCCAAGCCCAGGTCTCTGGAAACACCATATATTTT. This gives the protein CASSQAQVSGNTIYF. The chain is built from TRBV4-2 and TRBJ1-3; D gene ambiguous. The germline V and J ends were trimmed by 1 base and 0 bases, with 7 bases remaining between them. Germline V gene lookup returns CDR1 LGHNA and CDR2 YNFKEQ. This CDR3 comprises 15 residues.

The chain links TRBV28 to TRBJ1-1, with D uncertain. Trimming cost V 6 bases and J 5 bases, with 16 bases left between them. Germline V CDR1 and CDR2: MDHEN, SYDVKM. The CDR3 contains 14 residues. CDR3 in amino acids: CASRPGLAVTEAFF. CDR3 nucleotides: TGTGCCAGCAGACCCGGACTGGCGGTAACTGAAGCTTTCTTT.

The chain joins TRBV2 to TRBJ2-2; TRBD2 aligns across 10 bases. Germline V gene sequence: CDR1 SNHLY, CDR2 FYNNEI. The CDR3 consists of 15 residues. The V and J ends lost 4 bases and 7 bases, in that order; junction bases with no gene match: 6. The CDR3 DNA reads TGTGCCAGCAGTGGCAGGAGCGGGAGGGGCGGGGAGCTGTTTTTT. Its translation is CASSGRSGRGGELFF.

This clone came up a few times. The chain carries TRBV7-5 and TRBJ2-7; the table gives TRBD1 as D, unverified against the DNA. TRBV7-5 constitutes a pseudogene. The CDR3 has 14 residues. The CDR3 protein is CVRSSDRDSYEQYF. The CDR3 nucleotides are TGTGTCAGAAGCTCCGACAGGGACTCCTACGAGCAGTACTTC.

The rearrangement joins TRBV2 to TRBJ2-5, with 12 bases lining up with TRBD2. The CDR3 consists of 17 residues. Germline CDR1 is SNHLY and CDR2 is FYNNEI. V gave up 3 bases and J gave up 3 bases; unmatched junction bases: 8. CDR3 DNA: TGTGCCAGCAGTGAGGGCGGGGCTAGCGGGAGGGAAGAGACCCAGTACTTC. Residues: CASSEGGASGREETQYF. The whole variable domain, remainder taken from reference TRBV2 and TRBJ2-5, is EPEVTQTPSHQVTQMGQEVILRCVPISNHLYFYWYRQILGQKVEFLVSFYNNEISEKSEIFDDQFSVERPDGSNFTLKIRSTKLEDSAMYFCASSEGGASGREETQYFGPGTRLLVL.